This passage covers 24 T cell receptor beta chains from one sample sequenced in a study of OX40 agonist ivuxolimab in advanced cancers. Assay: immunoSEQ multiplex PCR; the TCRdb copy retains only in-frame clones and omits some. The repertoire holds more than 45,000 clones, with around 78% as singletons. The sample consisted of CD4+ or CD8+ T cells sorted from blood, taken in a trial of the OX40 agonist ivuxolimab. The receptor set was obtained from an adult with an advanced solid tumor such as melanoma, head and neck, liver or kidney cancer.

The chain joins TRBV19 to TRBJ2-7, with 9 bases fitting TRBD1. The CDR3 loop spans 13 amino acids. Germline V gives CDR1 LNHDA, CDR2 SQIVND (reference sequence). With 9 bases clipped from V and 1 base from J, the junction kept 4 bases outside the gene matches. CDR3 nucleotide sequence: TGTGCCAGAATGGACAGGGGATCCTACGAGCAGTACTTC. It translates to CARMDRGSYEQYF.

This clone was seen a few times. The chain carries TRBV10-2 and TRBJ2-1; a weak D match, TRBD2 (5 bases). Per the germline V gene, CDR1 is WSHSY and CDR2 is SAAADI. Trimming removed 8 bases from V and 2 bases from J, with 13 bases in between. The CDR3 runs 14 residues. The CDR3 nucleotides are TGCGCCAGCTTCCGGGATTCCACCTACAATGAGCAGTTCTTC. It encodes CASFRDSTYNEQFF.

The J gene is TRBJ2-7, the V gene TRBV9, with 10 bases fitting TRBD2. V was pared by 0 bases and J by 0 bases, with 3 bases of the junction left unmatched. Germline loops: CDR1 SGDLS, CDR2 YYNGEE. The CDR3 loop spans 16 amino acids. CDR3 region: CASSVDGTSVSYEQYF. The CDR3 DNA follows: TGTGCCAGCAGCGTAGATGGGACTAGCGTCTCCTACGAGCAGTACTTC.

V and J are TRBV7-9 and TRBJ2-5, with TRBD1 as a possible D gene (7 bases). CDR1 and CDR2 from the germline V gene are SEHNR and FQNEAQ (reference sequence). CDR3 length equals 17 residues. Trimming pared 4 bases from V and 5 bases from J, leaving 23 bases between. The CDR3 DNA reads as TGTGCCAGCAGCTCCCAGGGACAGCCTACCCGGGGGGAGACCCAGTACTTC. It yields the protein CASSSQGQPTRGETQYF. The entire variable domain, with the rest obtained from reference TRBV7-9 and TRBJ2-5, is as follows: DTGVSQNPRHKITKRGQNVTFRCDPISEHNRLYWYRQTLGQGPEFLTYFQNEAQLEKSRLLSDRFSAERPKGSFSTLEIQRTEQGDSAMYLCASSSQGQPTRGETQYFGPGTRLLVL.

The chain employs TRBV7-6 and TRBJ1-4, with D possibly being TRBD1 (5 bases). Between the trimmed V and J ends, which lost 0 bases and 3 bases, there was a span of 11 bases. The CDR3 length is 16 residues. Germline loops: CDR1 SGHVS, CDR2 FNYEAQ. CDR3 residues: CASSLAPGAANEKLFF. The CDR3 coding sequence is TGTGCCAGCAGCTTAGCGCCTGGGGCAGCTAATGAAAAACTGTTTTTT.

This sequence joins TRBV9 and TRBJ1-6, with D unclear. This CDR3 has 13 amino acids. Trimming removed 2 bases from V and 5 bases from J, with 5 bases in between. Germline V gives CDR1 SGDLS, CDR2 YYNGEE. The CDR3 spells CASSVKDNSPLHF. The CDR3 bases are TGTGCCAGCAGCGTTAAAGATAATTCACCCCTCCACTTT.

The chain has TRBV30 and TRBJ1-1; D gene uncertain. Trimming pared 5 bases from V and 5 bases from J, leaving 12 bases between. The CDR3 covers 12 residues. From germline, CDR1 is GTSNPN and CDR2 SVGIG (reference sequence). The CDR3 DNA reads as TGTGCCTGGTCTTGGGGTGGGACTGAAGCTTTCTTT. It translates to CAWSWGGTEAFF.

A remark on this clone: The junction shows a germline mismatch at one end, possibly a read error. The chain joins TRBV18 to TRBJ2-7; D not certain. CDR1 and CDR2 from the germline V gene are KGHSH and LQKENI. The CDR3 extends over 13 amino acids. The CDR3 DNA sequence: TGTGCCAGCTCCCCACCCGAGGACTACGAGCAGTACTTC. Amino acids: CASSPPEDYEQYF.

This clone was detected only once. The chain uses TRBV4-1 and TRBJ1-2; TRBD1 agrees at 9 bases. The CDR3 spans 13 residues. The V gene's germline CDR1 is MGHRA and CDR2 YSYEKL. Trimming cost V 2 bases and J 6 bases; bases outside gene matches: 1. The CDR3 bases are TGCGCCAGCAGCCAAACAGGGGGCGATGGCTACACCTTC. It translates to CASSQTGGDGYTF.

The V gene is TRBV19, the J gene TRBJ1-2, with TRBD1 as a possible D gene (5 bases). The CDR3 is 12 amino acids. Germline V lookup: CDR1 LNHDA, CDR2 SQIVND (reference sequence). The CDR3 coding sequence is TGTGCTTCGGGATTCTTGGGGGATGGCTACACCTTC. Translation: CASGFLGDGYTF.

V and J are TRBV18 and TRBJ2-5, with TRBD1 matching over 7 bases. Trimming removed 3 bases from V and 5 bases from J; junction bases left unmatched: 3. This CDR3 has 13 amino acids. CDR1 is KGHSH, CDR2 LQKENI, per germline. CDR3 sequence: CASSPTGTETQYF. Written as DNA, the CDR3 is TGTGCCAGCTCACCGACAGGGACGGAGACCCAGTACTTC. Filled out from reference TRBV18 and TRBJ2-5, the complete variable domain reads NAGVMQNPRHLVRRRGQEARLRCSPMKGHSHVYWYRQLPEEGLKFMVYLQKENIIDESGMPKERFSAEFPKEGPSILRIQQVVRGDSAAYFCASSPTGTETQYFGPGTRLLVL.

The CDR3 loop is CASTRQGRETQYF. CDR3 nucleotides: TGTGCCAGTACTAGACAGGGAAGAGAGACCCAGTACTTC. This sequence joins TRBV6-1 and TRBJ2-5; 7 bases fit TRBD1. Trimming removed 9 bases from V and 4 bases from J; junction bases left unmatched: 8. Germline CDR1 and CDR2: MNHNS and SASEGT. CDR3 length: 13 residues.

The V gene is TRBV5-1, the J gene TRBJ2-7; no clear D gene. Germline assignment: CDR1 SGHRS and CDR2 YFSETQ. V was pared by 4 bases and J by 5 bases, with 13 bases between. The CDR3 sequence is 13 residues long. CDR3 sequence: CASSPLPPHEQYF. CDR3 DNA: TGCGCCAGCAGCCCTCTCCCCCCTCACGAGCAGTACTTC.

This clone was picked up one time. V is TRBV27 and J is TRBJ2-1; maybe TRBD2 (5 bases). CDR1 and CDR2 (germline): MNHEY, SMNVEV (reference sequence). The CDR3 is made up of 17 amino acids. Trimming cost V 3 bases and J 0 bases, with 15 bases left between them. CDR3 coding DNA: TGTGCCAGCAGTTTTCCCGGACTGATTGGCTCCTACAATGAGCAGTTCTTC. Its protein is CASSFPGLIGSYNEQFF.

The chain is built from TRBV28 and TRBJ1-5; the D gene is possibly TRBD1 (6 bases). CDR1 and CDR2 (germline): MDHEN, SYDVKM. The V gene lost 7 bases and the J gene lost 6 bases, with 16 bases spanning the gap. The CDR3 is made up of 14 amino acids. The chain's CDR3 is CASTSGRGRQPQHF. CDR3 sequence (DNA): TGTGCCAGCACCTCGGGCAGGGGACGTCAGCCCCAGCATTTT. Combining the CDR3 with reference TRBV28 and TRBJ1-5 gives the whole variable domain DVKVTQSSRYLVKRTGEKVFLECVQDMDHENMFWYRQDPGLGLRLIYFSYDVKMKEKGDIPEGYSVSREKKERFSLILESASTNQTSMYLCASTSGRGRQPQHFGDGTRLSIL.

V gene TRBV30 combines with J gene TRBJ1-2, with D tentatively TRBD1 (5 bases). Per germline, CDR1 GTSNPN and CDR2 SVGIG (reference sequence). The CDR3 covers 12 residues. Between the trimmed V and J ends, which lost 1 base and 5 bases, there was a span of 8 bases. DNA of the CDR3: TGTGCCTGGAGTGCGGGGGATTATGGCTACACCTTC. Its protein is CAWSAGDYGYTF. Full variable domain (remainder filled in from reference TRBV30 and TRBJ1-2): SQTIHQWPATLVQPVGSPLSLECTVEGTSNPNLYWYRQAAGRGLQLLFYSVGIGQISSEVPQNLSASRPQDRQFILSSKKLLLSDSGFYLCAWSAGDYGYTFGSGTRLTVV.

The chain has TRBV7-2 and TRBJ2-5; TRBD1 might be the D (7 bases). V dropped 0 bases and J dropped 5 bases, with 13 bases sitting between them. This CDR3 is built from 15 residues. Looked up from germline, CDR1 is SGHTA and CDR2 is FQGNSA. CDR3 nucleotide sequence: TGTGCCAGCAGCTTAGCGACAGGGAGCGGGGAGACCCAGTACTTC. This sequence encodes CASSLATGSGETQYF.

On this clone: Sequence at one end of the junction differs from germline and may be a read error. The chain has TRBV5-1 and TRBJ2-7; the D gene is possibly TRBD2 (6 bases). This CDR3 is 16 amino acids long. Germline CDR1 reads SGHRS; CDR2 reads YFSETQ. This CDR3 reads CASGLLPGESSYEQYF. CDR3 DNA sequence: TGCGCCAGCGGCTTGCTTCCGGGGGAGAGCTCCTACGAGCAGTACTTC.

This clone was picked up a small number of times. The rearrangement links TRBV6-1 to TRBJ1-6; D is undetermined. The ends were cut back, 8 bases at V and 9 bases at J, with 14 bases in the middle. The CDR3 sequence is 13 residues long. The germline V gene encodes CDR1 MNHNS and CDR2 SASEGT. CDR3 nucleotides: TGTGCCAGCGAACGGCAGGACGGTTCACCCCTCCACTTT. Amino acid sequence: CASERQDGSPLHF.

This clone has more than one count but fewer than ten. This rearrangement joins TRBV10-3 to TRBJ1-2, with D tentatively TRBD1 (5 bases). Deletions cut 4 bases from V and 0 bases from J, with 6 bases between. CDR1 is ENHRY and CDR2 is SYGVKD in the germline V gene. This CDR3 comprises 13 residues. The CDR3 DNA reads TGTGCCATCAGTGCAGGGACTAACTATGGCTACACCTTC. It yields the protein CAISAGTNYGYTF.

Only a few counts were recorded for this clone. V usage is TRBV2 and J usage is TRBJ1-4; D is possibly TRBD1 (6 bases). Per the germline V gene, CDR1 is SNHLY and CDR2 is FYNNEI. Trimming shortened V by 5 bases and J by 8 bases, and 15 bases separated the two germline ends. There are 14 residues in the CDR3. CDR3 residues: CASSTQGPGEKLFF. CDR3 DNA: TGTGCCAGCAGTACACAGGGCCCTGGCGAAAAACTGTTTTTT. Full variable domain (missing parts from reference TRBV2 and TRBJ1-4): EPEVTQTPSHQVTQMGQEVILRCVPISNHLYFYWYRQILGQKVEFLVSFYNNEISEKSEIFDDQFSVERPDGSNFTLKIRSTKLEDSAMYFCASSTQGPGEKLFFGSGTQLSVL.

The chain carries TRBV6-5 and TRBJ2-3; no reliable D call. The CDR3 runs 15 residues. CDR1 and CDR2 (germline): MNHEY, SVGAGI. V lost 5 bases and J lost 2, with 14 bases in between. CDR3 bases: TGTGCCAGCAGTCGAGATCTAGAAATCACAGATACGCAGTATTTT. Translating it yields CASSRDLEITDTQYF.

This chain links TRBV7-8 with TRBJ1-2; tentatively, D is TRBD1 (6 bases). V lost 1 base and J lost 4, with 10 bases in between. Germline-derived CDR1 and CDR2 are SGHVS and FQNEAQ. The length of the CDR3 is 14 residues. Here the CDR3 DNA reads TGTGCCAGCAGCTTAGACAGGGTGGCCTATGGCTACACCTTC. This sequence encodes CASSLDRVAYGYTF.

V is TRBV7-3 and J is TRBJ1-1, with D maybe TRBD1 (6 bases). Germline V CDR1 and CDR2: SGHTA, FQGTGA. The CDR3 has 13 residues. V lost 6 bases and J lost 1, with 9 bases in between. The CDR3 DNA is TGTGCCAGCAGTGGGGGCGGGAACACTGAAGCTTTCTTT. This encodes CASSGGGNTEAFF.